The rows below give T cell receptor beta chains drawn from one sample of a study of CXCR3-negative and CXCR3-positive naive CD8 T cells. Reprocessing the 5' RACE reads, TCRdb reports a single entry for every CDR3 protein and omits DNA. This table lists roughly 80,000 distinct CDR3 sequences. Source material: naive CXCR3+ CD8+ T cells from blood. These receptors originate from a human donor in good health. Some clones in this sample may be carry-over from other donors' samples. The CDR3 runs from the conserved cysteine through the conserved F or W.

V	J	CDR3
TRBV4-1	TRBJ1-2	CASSKNRGVNYGYTF
TRBV7-8	TRBJ2-1	CASSLGREQFF
TRBV4-1	TRBJ2-7	CASSQDSLDGSYEQYF
TRBV9	TRBJ1-1	CASSVDQRQGLTEAFF
TRBV6-6	TRBJ2-5	CASSYAPGSGGEETQYF
TRBV28	TRBJ2-7	CASSFGAGQLYEQYF
TRBV7-8	TRBJ2-1	CASSLAPSGGSVDNEQFF
TRBV12-3/TRBV12-4	TRBJ1-1	CASNYADEAFF
TRBV2	TRBJ2-1	CASSFGTNNEQFF
TRBV4-2	TRBJ2-1	CASSQDPPPGASYNEQFF
TRBV20-1	TRBJ1-1	CSARAKDRGNTEAFF